A single sample is the source of the 27 T cell receptor beta chains below, sequenced in a study of blood T cell repertoires in COVID-19. Assay used: immunoSEQ multiplex PCR; TCRdb lists only in-frame clones, some missing. In the table there are over 120,000 clones, 75% to 90% of which are singletons. The sample consisted of PBMCs or T cells enriched from blood (not recorded which). The receptors were gathered from a man in his forties or fifties who had recovered from COVID-19.

The chain links TRBV7-3 to TRBJ2-3; TRBD2 matches 8 bases. CDR1 and CDR2 from the germline V gene are SGHTA and FQGTGA. This CDR3 comprises 14 residues. V lost 6 bases to trimming and J lost 4 bases; unmatched junction nucleotides: 6. The CDR3 here is CASSTGGGSDTQYF. As DNA, the CDR3 is TGTGCCAGCAGTACCGGCGGGGGGTCAGATACGCAGTATTTT.

The V call is TRBV7-2, the J call TRBJ1-2, with a possible D match to TRBD1 (6 bases). V was trimmed by 5 bases and J by 6 bases, leaving 16 bases between them. The CDR3 loop spans 14 amino acids. The germline gives CDR1 SGHTA, CDR2 FQGNSA. CDR3 region: CASSPFGQRNGYTF. The DNA for the CDR3 is TGTGCCAGCAGCCCCTTCGGACAGAGGAATGGCTACACCTTC.

The rearrangement links TRBV5-1 to TRBJ2-2; 9 bases map to TRBD1. The CDR3 consists of 15 residues. The germline CDR1 and CDR2 sequences are SGHRS and YFSETQ. V gave up 4 bases and J gave up 6 bases; unmatched junction bases: 7. The CDR3 DNA reads TGCGCCAGCAGCCGGACAGGGGATAAGGCCGGGGAGCTGTTTTTT. Encoded protein: CASSRTGDKAGELFF.

This chain connects TRBV28 to TRBJ2-2, with D possibly TRBD2 on 5 matching bases. Trimming removed 6 bases at V and 2 bases at J, with 13 bases between. This CDR3 region has 15 residues. Germline V gene data show CDR1 as MDHEN and CDR2 as SYDVKM. CDR3 nucleotides: TGTGCCAGCAGCTTGGACTTAACCAACACCGGGGAGCTGTTTTTT. It yields the protein CASSLDLTNTGELFF.

The V and J genes are TRBV6-5 and TRBJ2-7; tentatively, D is TRBD2 (5 bases). Trimming removed 5 bases at V and 4 bases at J, with 12 bases between. The germline V gene has CDR1 MNHEY and CDR2 SVGAGI. The CDR3 is 13 residues long. The CDR3 bases are TGTGCCAGCAGTAGGACTGCAAAGTACGAGCAGTACGTC. This codes for CASSRTAKYEQYV.

The V call is TRBV7-9, the J call TRBJ2-7, with unresolved D. Per the germline V gene, CDR1 is SEHNR and CDR2 is FQNEAQ (reference sequence). The CDR3 extends over 9 amino acids. DNA for the CDR3: TGTGCCAGCAGCTTAGGACTTCCGGTC. This translates into CASSLGLPV.

V and J are TRBV27 and TRBJ1-1; D not resolved. Germline V gene sequence: CDR1 MNHEY, CDR2 SMNVEV (reference sequence). V lost 3 bases to trimming and J lost 6 bases, with 11 bases between them. The CDR3 loop spans 13 amino acids. CDR3 bases: TGTGCCAGCAGTTTTCTGGGGAGCGCTGAAGCTTTCTTT. It codes for CASSFLGSAEAFF.

This rearrangement joins TRBV7-9 to TRBJ1-5; a possible D gene is TRBD1 (5 bases). V was trimmed by 8 bases and J by 5 bases, leaving 13 bases between them. The CDR3 length is 13 residues. The germline CDR1 and CDR2 sequences are SEHNR and FQNEAQ (reference sequence). This chain's CDR3 is CASSTGSHQPQHF. In DNA form, the CDR3 reads TGTGCCAGCTCCACAGGTTCGCATCAGCCCCAGCATTTT.

The chain recombines TRBV3-1 (or the pseudogene TRBV3-2) with TRBJ1-2; D might be TRBD1 (6 bases). CDR1 is LGHDT, CDR2 YNNKEL, per germline (reference sequence). V was pared by 4 bases and J by 3 bases, with 12 bases between. The CDR3 is made up of 14 amino acids. The chain's CDR3 is CASSPSGTYYGYTF. In DNA, the CDR3 is TGTGCCAGCAGCCCATCCGGGACATACTATGGCTACACCTTC.

The V call is TRBV18, the J call TRBJ2-7, with 8 bases fitting TRBD1. Trimming took 5 bases from V and 4 from J; bases not matched to a gene: 7. The length of the CDR3 is 14 residues. Germline CDR1 KGHSH, CDR2 LQKENI. This CDR3 reads CASSFSTGEYEQYF. The DNA for the CDR3 is TGTGCCAGCTCATTCTCGACAGGGGAGTACGAGCAGTACTTC.

This chain links TRBV28 with TRBJ1-1, with D tentatively TRBD1 (6 bases). Trimming left V 5 bases short and J 4 bases short, with 17 bases between. This CDR3 comprises 15 residues. Per the germline V gene, CDR1 is MDHEN and CDR2 is SYDVKM. CDR3 DNA: TGTGCCAGCAGTCCGCCCTCAGGGGCCAGCACTGAAGCTTTCTTT. This codes for CASSPPSGASTEAFF.

The rearrangement uses TRBV9 and TRBJ1-1; D unclear. Trimming cost V 1 base and J 1 base, with 11 bases left between them. Germline CDR1 is SGDLS and CDR2 is YYNGEE. This CDR3 region has 15 residues. The CDR3 loop reads CASSVLDTSNTEAFF. CDR3 bases: TGTGCCAGCAGCGTATTAGACACTTCGAACACTGAAGCTTTCTTT. The full variable domain, in which reference TRBV9 and TRBJ1-1 provide the parts outside the CDR3, is DSGVTQTPKHLITATGQRVTLRCSPRSGDLSVYWYQQSLDQGLQFLIQYYNGEERAKGNILERFSAQQFPDLHSELNLSSLELGDSALYFCASSVLDTSNTEAFFGQGTRLTVV.

As regards this clone: Distinct nucleotide sequences in the sample also encode this CDR3. V and J are TRBV29-1 and TRBJ1-2, with TRBD1 matching 8 bases. There are 14 residues in the CDR3. V trimming: 6 bases; J trimming: 4 bases; junction bases outside the gene matches: 10. The germline V gene encodes CDR1 SQVTM and CDR2 ANQGSEA. CDR3 DNA: TGCAGCGTCTTAATTGACAGGGGTGGCTATGGCTACACCTTC. It encodes CSVLIDRGGYGYTF. The variable domain in full, completed from reference TRBV29-1 and TRBJ1-2, reads SAVISQKPSRDICQRGTSLTIQCQVDSQVTMMFWYRQQPGQSLTLIATANQGSEATYESGFVIDKFPISRPNLTFSTLTVSNMSPEDSSIYLCSVLIDRGGYGYTFGSGTRLTVV.

The sample holds a few counts of this clone. The rearrangement joins TRBV5-1 to TRBJ1-3, with 7 nucleotides matching TRBD1. Germline lookup yields CDR1 SGHRS and CDR2 YFSETQ. The CDR3 consists of 15 residues. With V trimmed by 2 bases and J by 4 bases, 6 bases remained unmatched. CDR3 nucleotides: TGCGCCAGCAGCTTAGCGACAGGGTTCGGAAACACCATATATTTT. It specifies CASSLATGFGNTIYF.

V gene TRBV24-1 combines with J gene TRBJ2-1; D gene uncertain. The germline V and J ends were trimmed by 3 bases and 3 bases, with 11 bases remaining between them. Germline-derived CDR1 and CDR2 are KGHDR and SFDVKD. The CDR3 totals 15 residues. The DNA of the CDR3 is TGTGCCACCAGTGATCCGCAATACATCTACAATGAGCAGTTCTTC. Its protein product is CATSDPQYIYNEQFF.

The rearrangement uses TRBV5-4 and TRBJ1-6; no reliable D call. There are 15 residues in the CDR3. V was shortened by 0 bases and J by 7 bases, with 11 bases between the two germline ends. CDR1 is SGHNT and CDR2 is YYREEE in the germline V gene (reference sequence). This CDR3 is CASSLDAASNSPLHF. As DNA, the CDR3 is TGTGCCAGCAGCTTGGATGCGGCGAGCAATTCACCCCTCCACTTT. The complete variable domain, with remaining parts taken from reference TRBV5-4 and TRBJ1-6, reads ETGVTQSPTHLIKTRGQQVTLRCSSQSGHNTVSWYQQALGQGPQFIFQYYREEENGRGNFPPRFSGLQFPNYSSELNVNALELDDSALYLCASSLDAASNSPLHFGNGTRLTVT.

The chain recombines TRBV18 with TRBJ1-1; TRBD1 agrees at 7 bases. The CDR3 is 13 residues long. Germline trimming cut 2 bases from V and 7 bases from J; bases unmatched to any gene: 4. Germline V gene lookup returns CDR1 KGHSH and CDR2 LQKENI. CDR3: CASSPLDRSEAFF. CDR3 DNA sequence: TGTGCCAGCTCACCATTGGACAGGAGTGAAGCTTTCTTT.

The chain links TRBV12-3 or TRBV12-4 to TRBJ1-5; D unclear. This CDR3 has 13 amino acids. V was cut by 2 bases and J by 0 bases, with 2 bases left in between. The DNA for the CDR3 is TGTGCCAGCAGTTTATATAGCAATCAGCCCCAGCATTTT. This gives the protein CASSLYSNQPQHF.

The chain has TRBV19 and TRBJ2-1; D is undetermined. The V and J ends lost 5 bases and 6 bases respectively, with 11 bases between them. The CDR3 sequence is 13 residues long. Germline CDR1 reads LNHDA; CDR2 reads SQIVND (reference sequence). The CDR3 spells CASSDLDSNEQFF. CDR3 nucleotides: TGTGCCAGTAGTGACCTAGATAGCAATGAGCAGTTCTTC. The variable domain in full, completed from reference TRBV19 and TRBJ2-1, reads DGGITQSPKYLFRKEGQNVTLSCEQNLNHDAMYWYRQDPGQGLRLIYYSQIVNDFQKGDIAEGYSVSREKKESFPLTVTSAQKNPTAFYLCASSDLDSNEQFFGPGTRLTVL.

This clone showed up just a few times. Relative to the germline gene, one junction end is altered; a read error may explain this. The chain recombines TRBV29-1 with TRBJ1-3, with 9 bases aligning to TRBD1. This CDR3 region has 11 residues. CDR1 SQVTM and CDR2 ANQGSEA come from the germline V gene. The CDR3 sequence: CSVEDGTGSYF. CDR3 DNA sequence: TGCAGCGTTGAAGATGGGACAGGGAGCTACTTT.

This rearrangement joins TRBV7-9 to TRBJ2-5, with D possibly matching TRBD2 (6 bases). V dropped 4 bases and J dropped 4 bases, with 19 bases sitting between them. CDR3 size: 16 residues. Germline values: CDR1 SEHNR, CDR2 FQNEAQ (reference sequence). CDR3: CASSSLPGTSGETQYF. DNA of the CDR3: TGTGCCAGCAGCTCTCTACCAGGGACTTCGGGAGAGACCCAGTACTTC.

The chain combines TRBV7-9 with TRBJ1-1; D might be TRBD1 (5 bases). This CDR3 contains 13 residues. Germline CDR1 is SEHNR and CDR2 is FQNEAQ (reference sequence). V was clipped by 5 bases and J by 1 base, with 8 bases between them. The CDR3 spells CASSTTGNTEAFF. DNA for the CDR3: TGTGCCAGCAGCACTACAGGGAACACTGAAGCTTTCTTT.

The chain recombines TRBV9 with TRBJ1-2; 9 positions match TRBD1. In germline, CDR1 is SGDLS, CDR2 YYNGEE. This CDR3 is 19 amino acids long. J lost 3 bases, V lost 2 bases, and 17 bases had no gene match. CDR3 nucleotide sequence: TGTGCCAGCAGCGTGTCCTCCTCCGGGACAGGGAGCATCTACTATGGCTACACCTTC. Its translation: CASSVSSSGTGSIYYGYTF.

The J gene is TRBJ1-5, the V gene TRBV5-1, with D unresolved. Germline V gives CDR1 SGHRS, CDR2 YFSETQ. This CDR3 contains 15 residues. Trimming left V 0 bases short and J 0 bases short, with 7 bases between. The CDR3 coding sequence is TGCGCCAGCAGCTTGGGACACGATAGCAATCAGCCCCAGCATTTT. Encoded protein: CASSLGHDSNQPQHF.

This rearrangement joins TRBV6-2 or TRBV6-3 to TRBJ2-7, with a possible D match to TRBD2 (6 bases). The CDR3 consists of 13 residues. With 5 bases removed from V and 3 bases from J, the gap between germline ends came to 11 bases. The germline V gene encodes CDR1 MNHEY and CDR2 SVGEGT. The DNA for the CDR3 is TGTGCCAGCAGTCCCCTAGCGAGCTACGAGCAGTACTTC. Amino acid sequence: CASSPLASYEQYF.

This chain connects TRBV7-9 to TRBJ1-6; 8 bases are a match to TRBD1. Unmatched junction bases numbered 2, after V lost 5 bases and J lost 8 bases. Germline V CDR1 and CDR2: SEHNR, FQNEAQ (reference sequence). The CDR3 runs to 13 residues. CDR3 region: CASSVTGDSPLHF. In nucleotides, the CDR3 is TGTGCCAGCAGCGTGACAGGGGATTCACCCCTCCACTTT.

The V call is TRBV28, the J call TRBJ2-7, with D possibly matching TRBD2 (6 bases). V shed 5 bases and J shed 4 bases, with 6 bases lying between them. The CDR3 spans 11 residues. CDR1 is MDHEN, CDR2 SYDVKM, per germline. This CDR3 reads CASSGGYEQYF. The CDR3 coding sequence is TGTGCCAGCAGTGGGGGGTACGAGCAGTACTTC.